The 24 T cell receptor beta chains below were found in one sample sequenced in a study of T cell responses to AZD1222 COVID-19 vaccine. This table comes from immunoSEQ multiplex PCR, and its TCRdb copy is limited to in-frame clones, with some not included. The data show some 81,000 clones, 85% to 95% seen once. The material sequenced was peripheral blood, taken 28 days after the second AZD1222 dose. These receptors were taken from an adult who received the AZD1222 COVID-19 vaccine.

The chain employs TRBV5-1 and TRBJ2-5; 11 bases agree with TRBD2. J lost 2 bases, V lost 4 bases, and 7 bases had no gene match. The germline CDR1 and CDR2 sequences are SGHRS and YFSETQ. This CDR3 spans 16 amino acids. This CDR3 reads CASSTLGLADQETQYF. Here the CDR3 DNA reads TGCGCCAGCAGCACATTGGGACTAGCGGATCAAGAGACCCAGTACTTC.

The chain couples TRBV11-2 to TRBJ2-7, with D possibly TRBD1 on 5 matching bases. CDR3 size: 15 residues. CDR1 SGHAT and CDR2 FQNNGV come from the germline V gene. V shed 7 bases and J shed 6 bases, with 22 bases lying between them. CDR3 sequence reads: CASTPGRQTLFEQYF. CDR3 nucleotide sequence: TGTGCCAGCACCCCCGGACGACAGACCCTATTCGAGCAGTACTTC.

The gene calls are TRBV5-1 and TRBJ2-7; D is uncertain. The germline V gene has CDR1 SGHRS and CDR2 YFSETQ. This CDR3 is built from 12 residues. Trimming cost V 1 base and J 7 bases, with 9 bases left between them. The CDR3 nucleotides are TGCGCCAGCAGCTTGAATACGGGTGAGCAGTACTTC. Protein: CASSLNTGEQYF.

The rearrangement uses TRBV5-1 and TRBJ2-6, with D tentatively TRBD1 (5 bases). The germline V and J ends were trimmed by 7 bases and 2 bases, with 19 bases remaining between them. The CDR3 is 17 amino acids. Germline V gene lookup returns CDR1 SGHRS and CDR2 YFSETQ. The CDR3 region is CASGDRPGNAGANVLTF. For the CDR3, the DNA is TGCGCCAGCGGGGATAGGCCAGGGAATGCTGGGGCCAACGTCCTGACTTTC.

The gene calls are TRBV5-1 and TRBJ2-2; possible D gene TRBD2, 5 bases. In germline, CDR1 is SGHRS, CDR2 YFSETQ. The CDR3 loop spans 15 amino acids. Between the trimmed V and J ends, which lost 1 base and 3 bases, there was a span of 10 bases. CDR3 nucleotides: TGCGCCAGCAGCTTGTCCAGCGGTTACACCGGGGAGCTGTTTTTT. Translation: CASSLSSGYTGELFF.

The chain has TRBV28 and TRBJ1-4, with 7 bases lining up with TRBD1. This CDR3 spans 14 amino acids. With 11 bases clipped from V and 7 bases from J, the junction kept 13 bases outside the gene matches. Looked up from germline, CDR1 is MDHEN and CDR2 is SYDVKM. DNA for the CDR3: TGTGCCGGACGTAACAGGGGTATGAGTGAAAAACTGTTTTTT. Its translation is CAGRNRGMSEKLFF.

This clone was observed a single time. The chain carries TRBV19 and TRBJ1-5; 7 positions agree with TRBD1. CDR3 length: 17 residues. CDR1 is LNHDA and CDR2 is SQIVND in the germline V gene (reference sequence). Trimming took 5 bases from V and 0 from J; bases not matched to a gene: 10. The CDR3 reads CASSPRGQAYSNQPQHF. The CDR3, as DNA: TGTGCCAGTAGTCCACGAGGACAGGCGTATAGCAATCAGCCCCAGCATTTT.

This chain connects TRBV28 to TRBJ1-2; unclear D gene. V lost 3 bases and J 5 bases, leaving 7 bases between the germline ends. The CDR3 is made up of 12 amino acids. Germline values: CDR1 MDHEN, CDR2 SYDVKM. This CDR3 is CASSFRKYGYTF. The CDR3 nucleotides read TGTGCCAGCAGTTTTCGGAAATATGGCTACACCTTC.

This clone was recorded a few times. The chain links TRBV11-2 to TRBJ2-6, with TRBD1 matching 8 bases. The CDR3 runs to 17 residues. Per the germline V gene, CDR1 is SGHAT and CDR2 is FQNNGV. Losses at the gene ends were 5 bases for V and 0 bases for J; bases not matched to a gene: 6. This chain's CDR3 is CASSTGTGHSGANVLTF. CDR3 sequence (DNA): TGTGCCAGCAGCACCGGGACAGGCCACTCTGGGGCCAACGTCCTGACTTTC. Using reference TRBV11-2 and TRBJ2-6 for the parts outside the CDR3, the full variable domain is EAGVAQSPRYKIIEKRQSVAFWCNPISGHATLYWYQQILGQGPKLLIQFQNNGVVDDSQLPKDRFSAERLKGVDSTLKIQPAKLEDSAVYLCASSTGTGHSGANVLTFGAGSRLTVL.

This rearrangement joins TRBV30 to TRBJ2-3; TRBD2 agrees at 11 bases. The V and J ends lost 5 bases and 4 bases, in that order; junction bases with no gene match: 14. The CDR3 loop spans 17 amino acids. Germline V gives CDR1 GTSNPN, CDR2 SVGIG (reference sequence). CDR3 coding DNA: TGTGCCTGGGGAAAGACGGGACTAGCGGATATCGCAGATACGCAGTATTTT. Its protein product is CAWGKTGLADIADTQYF.

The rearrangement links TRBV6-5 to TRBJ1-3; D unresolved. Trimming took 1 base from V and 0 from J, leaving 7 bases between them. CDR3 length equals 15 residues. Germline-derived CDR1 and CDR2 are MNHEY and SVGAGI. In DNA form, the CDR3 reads TGTGCCAGCAGTTACTTGCCCAGCTCTGGAAACACCATATATTTT. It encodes CASSYLPSSGNTIYF.

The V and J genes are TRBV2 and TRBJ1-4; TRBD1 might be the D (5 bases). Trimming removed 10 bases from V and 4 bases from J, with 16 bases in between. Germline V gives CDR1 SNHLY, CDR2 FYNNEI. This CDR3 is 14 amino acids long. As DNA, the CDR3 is TGTGCCATCAAAAAAGGGACTATTAATGAAAAACTGTTTTTT. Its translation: CAIKKGTINEKLFF. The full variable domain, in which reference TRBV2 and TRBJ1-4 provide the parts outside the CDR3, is EPEVTQTPSHQVTQMGQEVILRCVPISNHLYFYWYRQILGQKVEFLVSFYNNEISEKSEIFDDQFSVERPDGSNFTLKIRSTKLEDSAMYFCAIKKGTINEKLFFGSGTQLSVL.

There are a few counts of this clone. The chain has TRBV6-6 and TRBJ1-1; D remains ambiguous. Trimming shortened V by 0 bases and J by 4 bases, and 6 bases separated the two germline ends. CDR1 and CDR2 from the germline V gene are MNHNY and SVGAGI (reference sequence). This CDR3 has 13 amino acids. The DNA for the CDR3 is TGTGCCAGCAGTTACTCTACAGCCACTGAAGCTTTCTTT. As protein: CASSYSTATEAFF.

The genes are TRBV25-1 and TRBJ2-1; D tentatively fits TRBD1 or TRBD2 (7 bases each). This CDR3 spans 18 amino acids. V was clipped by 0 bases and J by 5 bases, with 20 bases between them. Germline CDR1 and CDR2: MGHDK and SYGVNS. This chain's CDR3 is CASSEYIPLSGTDNEQFF. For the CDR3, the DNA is TGTGCCAGCAGTGAATATATCCCCCTAAGCGGGACAGACAATGAGCAGTTCTTC.

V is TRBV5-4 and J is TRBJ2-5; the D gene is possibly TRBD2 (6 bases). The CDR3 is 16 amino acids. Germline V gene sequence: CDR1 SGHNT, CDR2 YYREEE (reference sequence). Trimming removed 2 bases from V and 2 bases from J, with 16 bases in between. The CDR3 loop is CASSFPGGGVQETQYF. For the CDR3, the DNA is TGTGCCAGCAGCTTCCCCGGCGGCGGGGTACAAGAGACCCAGTACTTC.

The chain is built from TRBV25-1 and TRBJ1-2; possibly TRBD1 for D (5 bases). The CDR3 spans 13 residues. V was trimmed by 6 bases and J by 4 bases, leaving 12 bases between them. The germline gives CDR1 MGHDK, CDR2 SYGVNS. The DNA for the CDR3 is TGTGCCAGCAGCTCAGGGTACTCCTATGGCTACACCTTC. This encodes CASSSGYSYGYTF.

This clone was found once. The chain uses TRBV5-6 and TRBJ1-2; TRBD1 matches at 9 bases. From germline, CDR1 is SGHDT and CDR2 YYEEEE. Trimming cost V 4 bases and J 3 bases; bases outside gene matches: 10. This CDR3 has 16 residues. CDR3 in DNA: TGTGCCAGCAGCCTGGACAGGGGACAACTGGACTATGGCTACACCTTC. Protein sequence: CASSLDRGQLDYGYTF.

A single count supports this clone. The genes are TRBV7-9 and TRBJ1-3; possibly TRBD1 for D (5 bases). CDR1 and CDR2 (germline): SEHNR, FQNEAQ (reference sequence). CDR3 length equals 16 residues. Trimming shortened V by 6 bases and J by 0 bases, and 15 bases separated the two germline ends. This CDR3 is CASSFTGQGSGNTIYF. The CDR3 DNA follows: TGTGCCAGCAGTTTTACGGGGCAGGGCTCTGGAAACACCATATATTTT. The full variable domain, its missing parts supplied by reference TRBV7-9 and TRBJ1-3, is DTGVSQNPRHKITKRGQNVTFRCDPISEHNRLYWYRQTLGQGPEFLTYFQNEAQLEKSRLLSDRFSAERPKGSFSTLEIQRTEQGDSAMYLCASSFTGQGSGNTIYFGEGSWLTVV.

CDR3 protein: CASCMAKSTDTQYF. CDR3 sequence (DNA): TGTGCCAGCTGTATGGCCAAGAGCACAGATACGCAGTATTTT. V is TRBV2 and J is TRBJ2-3; no definite D call. V was clipped by 8 bases and J by 0 bases, with 12 bases between them. The CDR3 runs to 14 residues. Germline-derived CDR1 and CDR2 are SNHLY and FYNNEI.

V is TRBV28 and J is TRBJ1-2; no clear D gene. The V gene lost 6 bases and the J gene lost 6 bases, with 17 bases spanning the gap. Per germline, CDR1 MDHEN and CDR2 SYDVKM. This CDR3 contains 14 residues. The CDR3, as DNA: TGTGCCAGCAGCCCCCCTCGGGATCGGCATGGCTACACCTTC. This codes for CASSPPRDRHGYTF.

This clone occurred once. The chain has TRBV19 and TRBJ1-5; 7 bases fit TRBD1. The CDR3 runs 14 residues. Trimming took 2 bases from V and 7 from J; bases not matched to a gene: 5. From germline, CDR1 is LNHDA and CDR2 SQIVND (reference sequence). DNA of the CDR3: TGTGCCAGTAGTATATATCAGGGGGTCCAGCCCCAGCATTTT. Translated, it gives CASSIYQGVQPQHF.

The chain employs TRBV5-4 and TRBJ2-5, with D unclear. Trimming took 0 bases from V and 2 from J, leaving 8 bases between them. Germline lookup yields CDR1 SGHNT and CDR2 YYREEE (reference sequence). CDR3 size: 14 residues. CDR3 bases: TGTGCCAGCAGCTTGGGACACCGACAAGAGACCCAGTACTTC. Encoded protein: CASSLGHRQETQYF.

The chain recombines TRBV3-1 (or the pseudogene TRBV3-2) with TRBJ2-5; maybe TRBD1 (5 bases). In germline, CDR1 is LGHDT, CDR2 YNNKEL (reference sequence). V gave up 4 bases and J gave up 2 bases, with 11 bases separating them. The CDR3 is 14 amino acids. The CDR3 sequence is CASSRTQGQETQYF. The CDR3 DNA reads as TGTGCCAGCAGCCGCACCCAGGGACAAGAGACCCAGTACTTC.

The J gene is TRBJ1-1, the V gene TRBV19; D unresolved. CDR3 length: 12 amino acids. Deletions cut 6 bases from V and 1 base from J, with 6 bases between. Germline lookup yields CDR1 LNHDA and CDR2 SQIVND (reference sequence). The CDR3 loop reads CASRAGNTEAFF. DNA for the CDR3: TGTGCCAGTAGGGCAGGGAACACTGAAGCTTTCTTT.